This T cell receptor (beta chain) came from a study of CD8+ T cells in alopecia areata listed by TCRdb under 2018. Describing the broader study: Treated patients were enrolled in an open-label pilot trial of oral tofacitinib, 5 to 10 mg twice daily, for moderate-to-severe alopecia areata. Patients received tofacitinib for 6 to 18 months and were then followed off drug for 6 months to check for delayed response and recurrence. In treated patients, disease severity was measured using the SALT score, which gives the percentage of scalp surface area affected. In both human patients and the C3H/HeJ mouse model, the study applied high-throughput TCRbeta sequencing to look at T cell clonal expansion in alopecia areata. Scalp tissue and sorted CD4+ and CD8+ peripheral blood T cells from patchy and totalis/universalis alopecia areata patients and from healthy controls were covered by human TCRbeta sequencing. Tofacitinib-treated patients had biopsies at baseline and at 4 and 24 weeks of treatment, with a later scalp biopsy in several patients. Scalp clonality was compared among normal scalp (n=4), patchy alopecia areata scalp (n=8), and alopecia totalis/universalis scalp (n=8). The RNA source kit depended on sample type: the PAXgene miRNA kit for fixed scalp, the miRNeasy kit for PBMCs, and the RNeasy kit for mouse skin. Amplification of TCRbeta CDR3 regions was done by immunoSEQ multiplex PCR using 35 Vbeta forward primers and 13 Jbeta reverse primers.

A word on this clone: No antigen is known for it. Base qualities are not at hand, and no much larger clone is one base apart.

CDR3 length: 15 amino acids, cysteine to phenylalanine. Of the read, only the CDR3 DNA is kept; its 45 bases are in frame from base 1. Cut back by 2 bases and 5 bases, the V and J ends lie 18 bases apart. Per the germline V gene (reference sequence), GTSNPN is the CDR1 and SVGIG is the CDR2. Receptors were amplified or captured by the immunoSEQ multiplex PCR assay. RNA was extracted from all samples and reverse transcribed into cDNA, which served as template for TCR sequencing. First-strand cDNA was synthesized with SuperScript III using a 2:1 mix of oligo-dT and random hexamers. A synthetic immune receptor repertoire was used to assess amplification bias, and residual bias was removed computationally. In the authors' own workflow: Raw reads were preprocessed for error removal, and CDR3 was defined according to IMGT conventions as running from the conserved cysteine to phenylalanine. Clonality was calculated as 1 minus Shannon entropy normalized by log2 of the number of productive unique TCRs. Whether each scalp clone was CD4 or CD8 was inferred by checking scalp TCRbeta sequences against the CD4 and CD8 repertoires from sorted blood. TCRdb mirrors the immuneACCESS table, restricted to in-frame sequences. Some clones are absent from its copies; in checked studies, under half trace to an unresolved V gene, and the reason for the others is unknown. The V and J calls and clone size were taken over from that table, and D and trimming were inferred from the DNA. The sample table lists 150,000 to 250,000 clones, 45% to 75% of them with a count of one. The top ten clonotypes cover over 3% of the sample.

Findings and caveats that apply to the study as a whole: Tofacitinib significantly lowered scalp clonality and the number of expanded CD8+ clones among the top 100 scalp clones. Shared TCR sequences between patients were less evident than in mice, which may be partly attributable to HLA diversity in the patient population. Scalp TCR repertoire analysis is complicated because resident alphabeta T cells in normal human skin are also sequenced, whereas mouse skin is dominated by gammadelta T cells. Higher clonality and more expanded CD8+ clones were observed in lesional scalp than in normal scalp, particularly in alopecia totalis/universalis, a finding suggestive of antigenic drive. Many expanded lesional clones were found to persist in scalp and blood during tofacitinib treatment, and relapse after treatment cessation may be partly explained by this persistence. Because the treated cohort was small and had just a single nonresponder, larger studies are needed to establish links between baseline CD8+ expansion and response.

The time point label of this sample denotes: 4 weeks on oral tofacitinib. What the treatment or condition label conveys for this sample: oral pan-JAK inhibitor, 5-10 mg twice daily. From alopecia areata patients, peripheral blood was collected along with lesional scalp punch biopsies. PBMCs were isolated by density centrifugation and stained for CD3, CD4 and CD8, after which CD4+ and CD8+ T cells were sorted on a FACSAria. The chain is assembled from TRBV30 and TRBJ1-1; the D segment could be TRBD1, given 6 matching bases. The specimen comprised CD4+ T cells sorted from blood, sampled at week 4, from a patient treated with tofacitinib. The TCR sequence derives from a human donor with alopecia areata. Read as DNA, the sequence is TGTGCCTGGAGTCCACGGATGAGGGGGTGGACTGAAGCTTTCTTT. This codes for CAWSPRMRGWTEAFF.